Listed here is a single TCR beta chain. Its antigen is undetermined. With a J-beta primer mix and a sample-barcoded 5' primer, a second PCR ran about 6 to 11 cycles. TCRdb reprocessed the 5' RACE reads via MiXCR and lists one record per CDR3 protein. The repertoire holds about 770,000 distinct CDR3 sequences, with 44% as singletons. This specimen belongs to a study of blood T cells in healthy people across ages. Aged roughly 6 to 90, donors were systemically healthy Caucasians from Russia. Trimming left V 1 base short and J 10 bases short, with 8 bases between. Per germline, CDR1 SEHNR and CDR2 FQNEAQ (reference sequence). The length of the CDR3 is 12 residues. Points from the study as a whole: Observed TCR beta diversity per million T cells went down as age went up. This fall followed a roughly linear course with age.

The V and J genes are TRBV7-9 and TRBJ2-1; D remains ambiguous. This receptor was identified in a man aged 55 to 70 in good health. Input material: blood. The CDR3 DNA is TGTGCCAGCAGCTTAGGGGCGGTCGAGCAGTTCTTC. It specifies CASSLGAVEQFF.